The present entry profiles one TCR beta chain with its context. Its antigen is not identified. The sample is drawn from a study of T cell repertoires in cytomegalovirus infection. TCRdb re-called the reads through MiXCR, storing one row per CDR3 protein. The sample holds about 400,000 distinct CDR3 sequences, around 18% seen once. General study findings and limits: What dominated the ex vivo response were HLA-C-restricted CMV-specific TCR beta clonotypes.

Sample: PBMCs. The TCR comes from a human donor in good health (CMV status not recorded). Some clones in this sample may be carry-over from other donors' samples.

CDR3 in DNA: TGTGCCAGCAGCCCGCCGGGACTAAGAGAGACCCAGTACTTC. Amino acids: CASSPPGLRETQYF. The rearrangement joins TRBV7-2 to TRBJ2-5; 7 bases line up with TRBD2. The V gene end was trimmed by 5 bases and the J gene end by 4 bases; junction bases not matched to a gene: 7. The CDR3 is 14 residues long. Germline CDR1 and CDR2: SGHTA and FQGNSA.